This T cell receptor beta chain appears in the sequencing data of a study of blood T cell repertoires in COVID-19. This clone has just one count. V dropped 3 bases and J dropped 0 bases, with 9 bases sitting between them. CDR1 LNHDA and CDR2 SQIVND come from the germline V gene (reference sequence). This CDR3 comprises 15 residues. TCRdb's table, derived via immunoSEQ multiplex PCR, lists solely in-frame clones and lacks some. Of tens of thousands of clones detected, around 84% appear once; the ten largest clones hold roughly 1.4%. This clonotype was obtained from a man in his fifties or sixties with acute or convalescent COVID-19. Sequenced material: peripheral blood. This chain links TRBV19 with TRBJ1-3; no definite D call. For the CDR3, the DNA is TGTGCCAGTAGTATGTTAGCCTTCTCTGGAAACACCATATATTTT. Protein sequence: CASSMLAFSGNTIYF.